Below, 12 T cell receptor beta chains from the same sample are listed, as sequenced in a study of T cell repertoires in cytomegalovirus infection. No antigen is known for these receptors. TCRdb redid the calling of the reads with MiXCR, one entry per CDR3 protein. The sample comprises roughly 570,000 distinct CDR3 sequences, around two fifths of which are singletons, and 48% rests with the top ten. The sample consisted of cultured PBMCs, taken from culture after CMV antigen stimulation. These receptors were taken from a human donor in good health (CMV status not recorded). Some clones in this sample may be carry-over from other donors' samples.

This clonotype has a handful of counts. V gene TRBV25-1 combines with J gene TRBJ2-1; 10 nucleotides align to TRBD2. The V gene's germline CDR1 is MGHDK and CDR2 SYGVNS. The CDR3 spans 14 residues. Losses at the gene ends were 4 bases for V and 8 bases for J; bases not matched to a gene: 5. CDR3 region: CASSAAGGRHEQFF. CDR3 bases: TGTGCCAGCAGTGCAGCGGGGGGGCGCCATGAGCAGTTCTTC.

The chain couples TRBV18 to TRBJ2-5; a possible D gene is TRBD2 (5 bases). This CDR3 has 13 amino acids. The V and J ends lost 5 bases and 2 bases respectively, with 9 bases between them. In germline, CDR1 is KGHSH, CDR2 LQKENI. In DNA form, the CDR3 reads TGTGCCAGCTCAACACTAGTTCAAGAGACCCAGTACTTC. This gives the protein CASSTLVQETQYF. The full variable domain, completed using reference TRBV18 and TRBJ2-5, is NAGVMQNPRHLVRRRGQEARLRCSPMKGHSHVYWYRQLPEEGLKFMVYLQKENIIDESGMPKERFSAEFPKEGPSILRIQQVVRGDSAAYFCASSTLVQETQYFGPGTRLLVL.

The genes are TRBV20-1 and TRBJ2-3; no firm D call. With 3 bases removed from V and 0 bases from J, the gap between germline ends came to 7 bases. Germline assignment: CDR1 DFQATT and CDR2 SNEGSKA (reference sequence). The CDR3 contains 13 residues. DNA of the CDR3: TGCAGTGCTAGTCCAGCTAGCACAGATACGCAGTATTTT. It codes for CSASPASTDTQYF.

The chain has TRBV7-2 and TRBJ1-3, with TRBD1 matching over 7 bases. The CDR3 is 16 amino acids. Trimming at V came to 7 bases and at J to 0 bases, leaving 9 bases not matched to a gene. From germline, CDR1 is SGHTA and CDR2 FQGNSA. CDR3 amino acids: CASTQSQGDSGNTIYF. The CDR3 region has the DNA TGTGCCAGCACCCAGAGTCAGGGGGACTCTGGAAACACCATATATTTT.

The chain recombines TRBV7-2 with TRBJ2-7, with 8 bases that match TRBD2. From germline, CDR1 is SGHTA and CDR2 FQGNSA. The ends lost 5 bases at V and 1 base at J; junction bases unmatched: 7. The CDR3 spans 15 residues. The CDR3 DNA reads TGTGCCAGCAGCGCCACTAGCGGTTTATCCTACGAGCAGTACTTC. This gives the protein CASSATSGLSYEQYF. Using reference TRBV7-2 and TRBJ2-7 for the parts outside the CDR3, the full variable domain is GAGVSQSPSNKVTEKGKDVELRCDPISGHTALYWYRQSLGQGLEFLIYFQGNSAPDKSGLPSDRFSAERTGGSVSTLTIQRTQQEDSAVYLCASSATSGLSYEQYFGPGTRLTVT.

The gene calls are TRBV5-6 and TRBJ2-2; D possibly matches TRBD1 or TRBD2 (5 bases each). The V end was cut by 6 bases, the J end by 6 bases, with 15 bases between. CDR1 is SGHDT, CDR2 YYEEEE, per germline. CDR3 length equals 14 residues. The CDR3 DNA reads as TGTGCCAGCAACGGGGACGCTTTCTCCGGGGAGCTGTTTTTT. It is translated as CASNGDAFSGELFF.

This clonotype appeared a few times. This chain links TRBV7-2 with TRBJ2-5; 7 bases match TRBD2. Looked up from germline, CDR1 is SGHTA and CDR2 is FQGNSA. CDR3 size: 16 residues. J was trimmed by 4 bases and V by 5 bases; bases with no gene match: 13. The CDR3: CASSLGRSGGGETQYF. In DNA form, the CDR3 reads TGTGCCAGCAGCCTCGGACGGAGTGGGGGGGGAGAGACCCAGTACTTC.

The chain recombines TRBV12-3 or TRBV12-4 with TRBJ1-1; D is undetermined. The ends were cut back, 2 bases at V and 6 bases at J, with 10 bases in the middle. This CDR3 has 13 amino acids. The CDR3 nucleotides read TGTGCCAGCAGTTTAACCCCAAGGGCTGAAGCTTTCTTT. Amino acid sequence: CASSLTPRAEAFF.

The V and J genes are TRBV6-6 and TRBJ2-4; D might be TRBD2 (5 bases). The germline gives CDR1 MNHNY, CDR2 SVGAGI (reference sequence). The ends were cut back, 2 bases at V and 6 bases at J, with 11 bases in the middle. The CDR3 runs 14 residues. The CDR3 region has the DNA TGTGCCAGCAGTTACGTCGGGATGACAAACATTCAGTACTTC. Translation gives CASSYVGMTNIQYF.

This chain uses TRBV19 with TRBJ1-2; 7 bases are a match to TRBD1. The V and J ends lost 5 bases and 1 base, in that order; junction bases with no gene match: 13. Germline V gives CDR1 LNHDA, CDR2 SQIVND (reference sequence). This CDR3 is built from 17 residues. CDR3 in DNA: TGTGCCAGTAGTGTGACTGCACTGGGACAGCTTAACTATGGCTACACCTTC. Its protein product is CASSVTALGQLNYGYTF.

The gene calls are TRBV20-1 and TRBJ2-3; D may correspond to TRBD1 or TRBD2 (7 bases each). This CDR3 comprises 12 residues. Deletions cut 6 bases from V and 4 bases from J, with 11 bases between. Looked up from germline, CDR1 is DFQATT and CDR2 is SNEGSKA (reference sequence). CDR3 coding DNA: TGCAGTGCCCAGGGGGGGCCAGATACGCAGTATTTT. This sequence encodes CSAQGGPDTQYF.

This clonotype showed up just once. The rearrangement joins TRBV7-2 to TRBJ2-3, with a possible D match to TRBD2 (7 bases). Germline-derived CDR1 and CDR2 are SGHTA and FQGNSA. V shed 5 bases and J shed 2 bases, with 17 bases lying between them. The CDR3 is 16 residues long. CDR3 sequence: CASSVGGRGDTDTQYF. The CDR3 coding sequence is TGTGCCAGCAGCGTCGGGGGGAGGGGGGACACAGATACGCAGTATTTT.